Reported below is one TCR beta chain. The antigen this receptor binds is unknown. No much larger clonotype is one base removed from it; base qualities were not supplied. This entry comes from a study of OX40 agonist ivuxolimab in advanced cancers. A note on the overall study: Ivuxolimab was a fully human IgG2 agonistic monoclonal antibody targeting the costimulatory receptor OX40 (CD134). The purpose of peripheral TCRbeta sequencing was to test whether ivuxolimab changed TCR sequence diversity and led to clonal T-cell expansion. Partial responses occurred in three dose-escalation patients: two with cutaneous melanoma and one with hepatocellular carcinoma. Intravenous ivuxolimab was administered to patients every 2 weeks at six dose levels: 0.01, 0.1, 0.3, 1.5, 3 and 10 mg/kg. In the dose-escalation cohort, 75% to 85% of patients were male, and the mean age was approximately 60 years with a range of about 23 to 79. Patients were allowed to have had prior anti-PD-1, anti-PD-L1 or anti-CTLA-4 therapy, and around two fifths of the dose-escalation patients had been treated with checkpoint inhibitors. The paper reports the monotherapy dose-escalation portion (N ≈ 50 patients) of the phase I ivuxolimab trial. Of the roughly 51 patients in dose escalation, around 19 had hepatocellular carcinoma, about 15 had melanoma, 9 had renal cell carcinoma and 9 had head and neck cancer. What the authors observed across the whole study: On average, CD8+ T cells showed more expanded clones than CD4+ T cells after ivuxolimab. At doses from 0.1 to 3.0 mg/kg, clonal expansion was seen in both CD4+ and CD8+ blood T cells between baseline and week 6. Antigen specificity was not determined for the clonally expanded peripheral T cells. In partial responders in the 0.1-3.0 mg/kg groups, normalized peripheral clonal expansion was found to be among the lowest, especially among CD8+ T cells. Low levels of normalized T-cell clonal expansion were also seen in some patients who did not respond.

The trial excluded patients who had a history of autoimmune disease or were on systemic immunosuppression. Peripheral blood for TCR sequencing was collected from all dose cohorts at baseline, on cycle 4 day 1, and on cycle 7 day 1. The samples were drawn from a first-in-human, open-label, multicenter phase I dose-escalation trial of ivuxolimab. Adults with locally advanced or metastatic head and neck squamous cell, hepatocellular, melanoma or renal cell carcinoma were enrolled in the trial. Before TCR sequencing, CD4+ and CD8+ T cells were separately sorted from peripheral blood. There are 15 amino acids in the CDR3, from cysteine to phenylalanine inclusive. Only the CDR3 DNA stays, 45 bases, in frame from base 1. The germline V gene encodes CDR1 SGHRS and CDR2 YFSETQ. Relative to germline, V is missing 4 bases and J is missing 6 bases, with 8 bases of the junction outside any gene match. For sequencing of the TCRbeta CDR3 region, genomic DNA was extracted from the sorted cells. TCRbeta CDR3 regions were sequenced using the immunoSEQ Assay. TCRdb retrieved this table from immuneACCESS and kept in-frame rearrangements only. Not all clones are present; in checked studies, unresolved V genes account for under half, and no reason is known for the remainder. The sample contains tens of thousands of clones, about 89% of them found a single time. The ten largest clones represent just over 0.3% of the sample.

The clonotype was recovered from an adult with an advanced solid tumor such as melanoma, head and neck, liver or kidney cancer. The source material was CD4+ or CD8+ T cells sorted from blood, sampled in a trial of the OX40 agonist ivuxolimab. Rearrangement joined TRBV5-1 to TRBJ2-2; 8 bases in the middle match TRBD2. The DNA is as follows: TGCGCCAGCAGCAGCTTCGGGAGGGCCTCCGGGGAGCTGTTTTTT. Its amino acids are CASSSFGRASGELFF. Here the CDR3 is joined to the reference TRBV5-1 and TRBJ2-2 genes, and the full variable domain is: KAGVTQTPRYLIKTRGQQVTLSCSPISGHRSVSWYQQTPGQGLQFLFEYFSETQRNKGNFPGRFSGRQFSNSRSEMNVSTLELGDSALYLCASSSFGRASGELFFGEGSRLTVL.